The clone carrying this T cell receptor beta chain was observed a handful of times. CDR3 size: 16 residues. Per germline, CDR1 SGHVS and CDR2 FNYEAQ. The J segment lost 3 bases and the V segment lost 5 bases, leaving 11 bases of the junction unmatched. These data belong to a study of cytomegalovirus exposure and HLA in healthy donors. The PCR ran on 60 Vbeta and 13 Jbeta primers. TCRdb's copy holds only in-frame clones and misses some; the assay was immunoSEQ multiplex PCR. The sample has 60,000 to 65,000 clones, approximately 71% seen once; the top ten hold 20% to 30%. Sequenced sample: PBMCs. The V call is TRBV7-6, the J call TRBJ1-2; 8 nucleotides line up with TRBD1. The sequence was obtained from a man in his forties or fifties in good health and CMV-seropositive. CDR3 sequence (DNA): TGTGCCAGCAGCCCATTAGGGGGGACAGGCGACTATGGCTACACCTTC. Its translation: CASSPLGGTGDYGYTF. The variable domain in full, with the rest retrieved from reference TRBV7-6 and TRBJ1-2, is GAGVSQSPRYKVTKRGQDVALRCDPISGHVSLYWYRQALGQGPEFLTYFNYEAQQDKSGLPNDRFSAERPEGSISTLTIQRTEQRDSAMYRCASSPLGGTGDYGYTFGSGTRLTVV.